This entry describes one T cell receptor (beta chain). The specificity of this receptor is unknown. Within one base of it there is no much larger clone, and no base qualities were kept. The V and J ends are trimmed by 5 bases and 0 bases, leaving 13 bases between them. The CDR3 numbers 15 residues from cysteine through phenylalanine. The read is trimmed to its CDR3 DNA, 45 bases read in frame from base 1. CDR1 and CDR2 (SEHNR, FQNEAQ) derive from the germline V gene (reference sequence). Receptor libraries were prepared by the immunoSEQ multiplex PCR assay. TCRdb's version of the immuneACCESS table is confined to in-frame rearrangements and falls short of the full clone set. An unresolved V gene accounts for under half of the shortfall where checked; the remainder is of unknown origin. This sample is represented by about 120,000 clones; 88% of them were singletons. The biggest ten clones account for around 2.5% of the sample.

The data stem from a study of control samples from healthy donors and cancer patients (dated by TCRdb to about 2020). The sequence was collected from a woman in her 70s in good health. The sample comprised blood. The sequence is built from TRBV7-9 and TRBJ1-2; no D gene can be assigned with confidence. CDR3 reads: CASSPGLRANYGYTF. The nucleotides are TGTGCCAGCAGCCCGGGGTTAAGAGCTAACTATGGCTACACCTTC.